This TCR beta chain was captured in a study of blood T cell repertoires in COVID-19. Study-level background: The cDNA or gDNA used as material had been derived from T cells, B-cell-depleted T cells, or PBMCs.

This clone was seen a handful of times. TCRdb's copy holds only in-frame clones and misses some; the assay was immunoSEQ multiplex PCR. The sample consists of under 300,000 clones, around 81% of them appearing once. There are 12 residues in the CDR3. Germline CDR1 and CDR2: SNHLY and FYNNEI. V shed 1 base and J shed 6 bases, with 7 bases lying between them. The TCR originated in a man aged 50 to 59 who had recovered from COVID-19. The gene calls are TRBV2 and TRBJ2-7; D unclear. Material: PBMCs or T cells enriched from blood (not recorded which). The CDR3 region has the DNA TGTGCCAGCAGTGAAGAACCCGGCGAGCAGTACTTC. It is translated as CASSEEPGEQYF.